This TCR beta chain was observed in a study of OX40 agonist ivuxolimab in advanced cancers. Study context: Each dose-escalation patient presented with hepatocellular carcinoma, melanoma, renal cell or head and neck cancer. Participants averaged 60 years of age (range about 23 to 80) and were around 83% male. Partial response was recorded in three patients: one hepatocellular carcinoma and two cutaneous melanoma cases.

Using immunoSEQ multiplex PCR, the repertoire was profiled, and TCRdb retains in-frame clones only, with some absent. This table holds some 98,000 clones, roughly 87% found once. The V end was cut by 5 bases, the J end by 5 bases, with 9 bases between. The CDR3 loop spans 12 amino acids. CDR1 SEHNR and CDR2 FQNEAQ come from the germline V gene (reference sequence). Blood got drawn at baseline, again on cycle 4 day 1, and then on cycle 7 day 1. The specimen comprised CD4+ or CD8+ T cells sorted from blood, sampled in a trial of the OX40 agonist ivuxolimab. The receptor's source is an adult with an advanced solid tumor such as melanoma, head and neck, liver or kidney cancer. V and J are TRBV7-9 and TRBJ2-5; D is ambiguous. This chain's CDR3 is CASSLTYETQYF. CDR3 bases: TGTGCCAGCAGCCTAACATATGAGACCCAGTACTTC.